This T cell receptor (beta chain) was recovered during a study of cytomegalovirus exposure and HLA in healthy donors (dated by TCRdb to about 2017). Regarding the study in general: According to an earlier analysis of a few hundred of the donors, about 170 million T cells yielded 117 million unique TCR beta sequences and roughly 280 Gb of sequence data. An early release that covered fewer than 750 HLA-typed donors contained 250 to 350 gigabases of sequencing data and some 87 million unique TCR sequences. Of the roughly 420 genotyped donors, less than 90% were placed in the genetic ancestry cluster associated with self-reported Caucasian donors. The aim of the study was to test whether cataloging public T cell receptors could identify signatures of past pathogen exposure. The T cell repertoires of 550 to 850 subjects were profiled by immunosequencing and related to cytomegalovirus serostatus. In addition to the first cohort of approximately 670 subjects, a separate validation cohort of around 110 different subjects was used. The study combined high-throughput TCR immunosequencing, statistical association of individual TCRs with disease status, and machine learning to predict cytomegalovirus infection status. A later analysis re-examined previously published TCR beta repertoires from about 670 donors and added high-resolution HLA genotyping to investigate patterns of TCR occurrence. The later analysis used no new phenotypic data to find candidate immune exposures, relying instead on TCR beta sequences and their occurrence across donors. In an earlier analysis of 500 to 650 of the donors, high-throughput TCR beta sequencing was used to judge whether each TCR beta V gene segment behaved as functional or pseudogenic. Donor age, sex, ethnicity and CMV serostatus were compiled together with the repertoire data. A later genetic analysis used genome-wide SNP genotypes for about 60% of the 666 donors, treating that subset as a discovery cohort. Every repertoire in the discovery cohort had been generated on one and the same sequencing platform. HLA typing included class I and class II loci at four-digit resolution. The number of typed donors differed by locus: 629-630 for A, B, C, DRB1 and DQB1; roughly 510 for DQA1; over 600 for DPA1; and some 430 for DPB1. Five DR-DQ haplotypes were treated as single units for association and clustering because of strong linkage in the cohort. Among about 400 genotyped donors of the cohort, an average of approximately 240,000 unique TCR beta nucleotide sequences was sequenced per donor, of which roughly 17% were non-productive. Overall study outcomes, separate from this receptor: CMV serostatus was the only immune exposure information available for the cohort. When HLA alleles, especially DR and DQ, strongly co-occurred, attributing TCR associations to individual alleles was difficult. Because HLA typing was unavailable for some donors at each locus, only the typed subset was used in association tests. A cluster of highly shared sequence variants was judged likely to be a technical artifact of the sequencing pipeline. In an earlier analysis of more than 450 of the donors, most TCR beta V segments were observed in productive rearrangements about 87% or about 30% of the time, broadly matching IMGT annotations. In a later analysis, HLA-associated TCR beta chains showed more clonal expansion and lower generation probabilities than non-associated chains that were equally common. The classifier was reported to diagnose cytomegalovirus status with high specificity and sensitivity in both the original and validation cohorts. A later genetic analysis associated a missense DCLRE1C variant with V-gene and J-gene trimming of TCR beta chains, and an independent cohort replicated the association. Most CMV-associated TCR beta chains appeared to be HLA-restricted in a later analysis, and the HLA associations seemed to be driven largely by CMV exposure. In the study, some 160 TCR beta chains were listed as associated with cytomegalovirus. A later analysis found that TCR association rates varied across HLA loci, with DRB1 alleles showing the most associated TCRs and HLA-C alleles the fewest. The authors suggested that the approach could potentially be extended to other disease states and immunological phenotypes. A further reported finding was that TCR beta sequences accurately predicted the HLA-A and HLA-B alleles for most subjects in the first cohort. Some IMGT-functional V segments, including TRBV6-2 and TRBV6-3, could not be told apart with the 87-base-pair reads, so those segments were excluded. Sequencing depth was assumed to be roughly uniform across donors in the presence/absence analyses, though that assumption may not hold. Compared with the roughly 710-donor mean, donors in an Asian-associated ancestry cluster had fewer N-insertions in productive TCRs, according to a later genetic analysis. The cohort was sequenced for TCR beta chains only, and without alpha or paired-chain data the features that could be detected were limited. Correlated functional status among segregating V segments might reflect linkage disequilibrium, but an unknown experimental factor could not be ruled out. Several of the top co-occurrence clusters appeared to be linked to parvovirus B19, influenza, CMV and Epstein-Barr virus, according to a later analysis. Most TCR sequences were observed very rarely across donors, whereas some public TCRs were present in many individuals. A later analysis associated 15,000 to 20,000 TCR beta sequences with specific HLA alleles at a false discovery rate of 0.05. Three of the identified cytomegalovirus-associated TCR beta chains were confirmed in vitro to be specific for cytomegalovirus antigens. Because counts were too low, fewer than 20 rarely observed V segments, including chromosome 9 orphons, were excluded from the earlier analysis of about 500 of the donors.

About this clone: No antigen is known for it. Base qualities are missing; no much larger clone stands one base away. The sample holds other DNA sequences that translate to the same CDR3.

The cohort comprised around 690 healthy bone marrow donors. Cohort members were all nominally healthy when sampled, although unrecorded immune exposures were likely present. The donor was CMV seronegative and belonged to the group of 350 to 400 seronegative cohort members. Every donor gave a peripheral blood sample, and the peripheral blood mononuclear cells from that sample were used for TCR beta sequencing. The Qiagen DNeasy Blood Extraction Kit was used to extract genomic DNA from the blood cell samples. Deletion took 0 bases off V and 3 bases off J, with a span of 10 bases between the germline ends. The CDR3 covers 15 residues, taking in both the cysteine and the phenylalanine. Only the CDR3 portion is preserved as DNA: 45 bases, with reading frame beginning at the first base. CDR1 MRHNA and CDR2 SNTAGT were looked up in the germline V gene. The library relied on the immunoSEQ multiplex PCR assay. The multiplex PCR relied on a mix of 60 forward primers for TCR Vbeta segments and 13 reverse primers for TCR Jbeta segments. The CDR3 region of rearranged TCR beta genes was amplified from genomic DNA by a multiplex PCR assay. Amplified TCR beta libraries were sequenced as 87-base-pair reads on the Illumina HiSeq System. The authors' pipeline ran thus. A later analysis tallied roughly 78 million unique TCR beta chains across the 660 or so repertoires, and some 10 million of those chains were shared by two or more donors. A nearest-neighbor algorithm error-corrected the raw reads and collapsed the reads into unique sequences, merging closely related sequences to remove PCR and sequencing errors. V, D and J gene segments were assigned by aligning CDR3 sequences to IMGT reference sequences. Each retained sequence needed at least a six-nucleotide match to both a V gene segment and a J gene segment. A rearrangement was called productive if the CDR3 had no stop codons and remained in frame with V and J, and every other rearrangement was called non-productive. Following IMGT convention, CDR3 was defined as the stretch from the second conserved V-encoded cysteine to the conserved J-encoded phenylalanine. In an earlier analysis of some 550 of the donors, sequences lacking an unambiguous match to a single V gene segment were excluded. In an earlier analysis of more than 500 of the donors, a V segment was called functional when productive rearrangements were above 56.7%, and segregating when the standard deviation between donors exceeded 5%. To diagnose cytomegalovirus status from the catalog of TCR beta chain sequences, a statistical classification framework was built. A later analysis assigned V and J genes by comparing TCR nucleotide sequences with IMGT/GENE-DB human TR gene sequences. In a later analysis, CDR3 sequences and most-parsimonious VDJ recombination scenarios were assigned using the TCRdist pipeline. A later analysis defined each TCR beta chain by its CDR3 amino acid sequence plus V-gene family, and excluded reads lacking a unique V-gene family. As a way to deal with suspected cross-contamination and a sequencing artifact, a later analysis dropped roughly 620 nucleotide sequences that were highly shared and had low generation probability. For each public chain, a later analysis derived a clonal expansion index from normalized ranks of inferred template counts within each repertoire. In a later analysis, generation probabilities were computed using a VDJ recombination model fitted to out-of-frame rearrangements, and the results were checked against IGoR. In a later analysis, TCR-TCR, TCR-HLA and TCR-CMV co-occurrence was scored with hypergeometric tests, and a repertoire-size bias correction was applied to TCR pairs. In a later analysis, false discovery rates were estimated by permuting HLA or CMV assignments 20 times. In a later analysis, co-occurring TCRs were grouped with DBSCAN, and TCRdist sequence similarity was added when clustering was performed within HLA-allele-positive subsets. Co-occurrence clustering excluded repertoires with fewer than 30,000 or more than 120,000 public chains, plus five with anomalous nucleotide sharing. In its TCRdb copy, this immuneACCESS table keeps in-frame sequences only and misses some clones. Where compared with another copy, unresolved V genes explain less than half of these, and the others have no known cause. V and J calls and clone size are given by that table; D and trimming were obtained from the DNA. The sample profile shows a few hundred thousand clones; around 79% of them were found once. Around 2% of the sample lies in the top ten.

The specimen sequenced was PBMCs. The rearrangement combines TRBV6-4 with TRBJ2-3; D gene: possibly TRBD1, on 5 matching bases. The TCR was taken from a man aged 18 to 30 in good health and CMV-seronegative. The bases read TGTGCCAGCAGTGACTCGAGTGGGGCGACAGATACGCAGTATTTT. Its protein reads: CASSDSSGATDTQYF.